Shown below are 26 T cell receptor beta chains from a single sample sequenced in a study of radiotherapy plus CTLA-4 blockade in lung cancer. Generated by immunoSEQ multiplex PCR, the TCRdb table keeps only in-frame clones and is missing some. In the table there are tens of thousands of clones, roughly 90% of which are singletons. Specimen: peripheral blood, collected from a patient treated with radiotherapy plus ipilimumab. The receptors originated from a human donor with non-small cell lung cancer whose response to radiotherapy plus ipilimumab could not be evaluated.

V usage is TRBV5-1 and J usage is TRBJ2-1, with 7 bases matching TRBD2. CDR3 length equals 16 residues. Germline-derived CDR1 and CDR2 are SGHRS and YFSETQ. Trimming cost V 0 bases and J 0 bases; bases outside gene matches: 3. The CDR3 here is CASSLGGGGSYNEQFF. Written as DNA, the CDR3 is TGCGCCAGCAGCTTGGGGGGGGGAGGCTCCTACAATGAGCAGTTCTTC.

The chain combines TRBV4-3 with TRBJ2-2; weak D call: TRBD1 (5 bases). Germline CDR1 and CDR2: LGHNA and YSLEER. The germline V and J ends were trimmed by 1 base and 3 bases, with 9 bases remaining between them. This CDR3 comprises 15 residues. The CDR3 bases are TGCGCCAGCAGCCAAGGACAGCTTTACACCGGGGAGCTGTTTTTT. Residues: CASSQGQLYTGELFF.

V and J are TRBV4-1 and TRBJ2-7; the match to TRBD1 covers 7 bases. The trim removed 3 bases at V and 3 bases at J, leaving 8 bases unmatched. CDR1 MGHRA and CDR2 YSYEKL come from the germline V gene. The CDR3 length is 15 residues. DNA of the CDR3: TGCGCCAGCAGCCATCGTTTGACAGGGATCTACGAGCAGTACTTC. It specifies CASSHRLTGIYEQYF.

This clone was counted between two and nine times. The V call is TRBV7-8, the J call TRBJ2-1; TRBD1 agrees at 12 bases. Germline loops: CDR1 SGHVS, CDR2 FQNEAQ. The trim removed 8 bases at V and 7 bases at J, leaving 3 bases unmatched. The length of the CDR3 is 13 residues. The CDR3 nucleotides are TGTGCCAGCGGGGACAGGGGGCAAAATGAGCAGTTCTTC. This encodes CASGDRGQNEQFF.

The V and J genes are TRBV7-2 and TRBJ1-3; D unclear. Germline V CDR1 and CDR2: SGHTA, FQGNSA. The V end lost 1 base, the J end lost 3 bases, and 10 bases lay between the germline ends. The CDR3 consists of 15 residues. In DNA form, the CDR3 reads TGTGCCAGCAGCTTAGATCAGGCTAATGGAAACACCATATATTTT. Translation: CASSLDQANGNTIYF.

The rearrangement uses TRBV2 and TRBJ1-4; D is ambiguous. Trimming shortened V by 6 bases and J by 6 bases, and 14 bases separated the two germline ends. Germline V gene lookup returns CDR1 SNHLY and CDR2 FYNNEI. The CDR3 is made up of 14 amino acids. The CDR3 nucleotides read TGTGCCAGCAGCCCGACGAGGGTGGATGAAAAACTGTTTTTT. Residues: CASSPTRVDEKLFF.

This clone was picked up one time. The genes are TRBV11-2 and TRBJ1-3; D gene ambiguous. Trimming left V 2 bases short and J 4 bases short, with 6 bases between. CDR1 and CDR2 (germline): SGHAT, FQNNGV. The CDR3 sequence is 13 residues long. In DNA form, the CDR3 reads TGTGCCAGCAGCTTAAAGAGGGGAAACACCATATATTTT. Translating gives CASSLKRGNTIYF.

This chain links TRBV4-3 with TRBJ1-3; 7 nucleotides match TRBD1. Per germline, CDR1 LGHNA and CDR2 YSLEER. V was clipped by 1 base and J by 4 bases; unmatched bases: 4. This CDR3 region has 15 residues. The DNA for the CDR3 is TGCGCCAGCAGCCAAGTCGCGACAGGGGGAAACACCATATATTTT. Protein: CASSQVATGGNTIYF.

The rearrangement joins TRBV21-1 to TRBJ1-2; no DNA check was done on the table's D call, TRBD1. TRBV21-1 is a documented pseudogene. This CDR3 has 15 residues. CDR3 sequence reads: CASRIIGTGGDGYTF. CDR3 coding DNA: TGTGCCAGCAGAATCATCGGGACAGGGGGCGATGGCTACACCTTC.

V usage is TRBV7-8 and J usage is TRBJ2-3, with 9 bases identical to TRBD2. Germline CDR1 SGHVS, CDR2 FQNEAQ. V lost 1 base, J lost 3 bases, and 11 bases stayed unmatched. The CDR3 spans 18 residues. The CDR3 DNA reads TGTGCCAGCAGCTTAGAGGGGGCGGCGGGGGGGTGGACAGATACGCAGTATTTT. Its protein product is CASSLEGAAGGWTDTQYF.

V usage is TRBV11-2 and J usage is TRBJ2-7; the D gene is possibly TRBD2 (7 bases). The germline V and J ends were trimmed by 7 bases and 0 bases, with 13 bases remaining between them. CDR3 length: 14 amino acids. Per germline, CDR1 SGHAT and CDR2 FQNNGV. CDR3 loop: CASIGGGSSYEQYF. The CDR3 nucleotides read TGTGCCAGCATAGGGGGGGGGTCCTCCTACGAGCAGTACTTC. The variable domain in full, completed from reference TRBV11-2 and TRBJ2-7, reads EAGVAQSPRYKIIEKRQSVAFWCNPISGHATLYWYQQILGQGPKLLIQFQNNGVVDDSQLPKDRFSAERLKGVDSTLKIQPAKLEDSAVYLCASIGGGSSYEQYFGPGTRLTVT.

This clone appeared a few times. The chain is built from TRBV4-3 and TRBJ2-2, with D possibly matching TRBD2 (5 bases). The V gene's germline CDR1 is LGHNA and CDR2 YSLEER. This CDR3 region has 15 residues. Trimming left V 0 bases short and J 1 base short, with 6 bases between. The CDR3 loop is CASSQDSVNTGELFF. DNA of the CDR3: TGCGCCAGCAGCCAAGATAGCGTGAACACCGGGGAGCTGTTTTTT.

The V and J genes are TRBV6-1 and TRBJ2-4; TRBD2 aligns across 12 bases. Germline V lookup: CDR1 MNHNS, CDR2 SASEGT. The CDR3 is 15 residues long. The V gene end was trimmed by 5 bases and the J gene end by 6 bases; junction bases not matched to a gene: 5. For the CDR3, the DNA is TGTGCCAGCAGTCCCGGACTAGCGGGGTCAAACATTCAGTACTTC. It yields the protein CASSPGLAGSNIQYF.

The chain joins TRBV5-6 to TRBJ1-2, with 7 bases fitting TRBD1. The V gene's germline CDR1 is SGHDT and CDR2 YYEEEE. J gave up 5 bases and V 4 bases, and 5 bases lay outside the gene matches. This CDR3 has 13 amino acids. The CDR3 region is CASSPGQKYGYTF. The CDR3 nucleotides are TGTGCCAGCAGCCCGGGACAGAAGTATGGCTACACCTTC.

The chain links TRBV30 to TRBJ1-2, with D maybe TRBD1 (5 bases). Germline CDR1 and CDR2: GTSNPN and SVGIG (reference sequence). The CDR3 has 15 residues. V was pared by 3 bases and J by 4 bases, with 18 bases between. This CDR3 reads CAWRAGAGAGYGYTF. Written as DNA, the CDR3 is TGTGCCTGGAGGGCTGGGGCAGGCGCAGGCTATGGCTACACCTTC.

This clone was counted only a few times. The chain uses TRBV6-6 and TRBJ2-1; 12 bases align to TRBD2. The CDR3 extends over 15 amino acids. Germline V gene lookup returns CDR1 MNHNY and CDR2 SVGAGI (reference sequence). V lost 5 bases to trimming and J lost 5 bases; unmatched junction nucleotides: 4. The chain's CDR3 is CASSRLAGVDNEQFF. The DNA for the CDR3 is TGTGCCAGCAGTAGACTAGCGGGAGTTGACAATGAGCAGTTCTTC.

DNA of the CDR3: TGTGCCAGCAGCTTTGTAGCGGGGGCCGGGGAGCTGTTTTTT. Translation gives CASSFVAGAGELFF. The V and J genes are TRBV11-2 and TRBJ2-2; 9 bases are a match to TRBD2. This CDR3 contains 14 residues. J gave up 6 bases and V 3 bases, and 2 bases lay outside the gene matches. Germline V gene sequence: CDR1 SGHAT, CDR2 FQNNGV.

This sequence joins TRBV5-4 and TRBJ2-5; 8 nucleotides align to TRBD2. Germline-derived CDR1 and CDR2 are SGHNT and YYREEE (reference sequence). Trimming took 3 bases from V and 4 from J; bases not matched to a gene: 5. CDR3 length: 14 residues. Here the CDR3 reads CASSWTSRGETQYF. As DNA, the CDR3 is TGTGCCAGCAGCTGGACTAGCCGGGGAGAGACCCAGTACTTC.

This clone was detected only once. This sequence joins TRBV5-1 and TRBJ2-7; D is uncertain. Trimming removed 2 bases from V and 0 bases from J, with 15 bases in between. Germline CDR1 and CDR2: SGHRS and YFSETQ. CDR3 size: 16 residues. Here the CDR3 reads CASSLTMASFSYEQYF. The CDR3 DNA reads TGCGCCAGCAGCTTAACTATGGCCAGCTTCTCCTACGAGCAGTACTTC.

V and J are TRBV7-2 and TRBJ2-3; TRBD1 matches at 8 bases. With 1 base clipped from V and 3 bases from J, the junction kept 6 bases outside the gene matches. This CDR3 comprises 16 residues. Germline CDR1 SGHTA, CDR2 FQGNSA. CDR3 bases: TGTGCCAGCAGCTTAGGCGGCAGGGGGCGAACAGATACGCAGTATTTT. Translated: CASSLGGRGRTDTQYF.

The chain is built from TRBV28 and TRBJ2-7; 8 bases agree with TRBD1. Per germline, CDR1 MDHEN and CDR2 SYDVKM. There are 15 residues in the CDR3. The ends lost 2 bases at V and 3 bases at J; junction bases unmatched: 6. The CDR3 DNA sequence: TGTGCCAGCAGTTTACCGGACAGGGATGGCTACGAGCAGTACTTC. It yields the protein CASSLPDRDGYEQYF.

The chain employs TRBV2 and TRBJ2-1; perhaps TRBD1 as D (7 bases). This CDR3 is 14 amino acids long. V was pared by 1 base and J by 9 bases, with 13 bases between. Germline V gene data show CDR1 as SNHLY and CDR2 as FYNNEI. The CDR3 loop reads CASSEVRGVTEQFF. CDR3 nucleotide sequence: TGTGCCAGCAGTGAAGTCAGGGGGGTGACTGAGCAGTTCTTC.

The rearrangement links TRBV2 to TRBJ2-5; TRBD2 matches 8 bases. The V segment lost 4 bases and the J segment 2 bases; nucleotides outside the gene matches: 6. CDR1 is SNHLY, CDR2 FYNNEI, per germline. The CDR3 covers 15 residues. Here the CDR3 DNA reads TGTGCCAGCAGTGGGCCACTAGCGGATCAAGAGACCCAGTACTTC. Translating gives CASSGPLADQETQYF.

DNA of the CDR3: TGCAGCGTTGAACAGGGAGGGGGGGAAGCTTTCTTT. It encodes CSVEQGGGEAFF. This sequence joins TRBV29-1 and TRBJ1-1, with D perhaps TRBD1 (6 bases). The CDR3 covers 12 residues. From germline, CDR1 is SQVTM and CDR2 ANQGSEA. Trimming took off 2 bases at V and 8 bases at J, with 12 bases between the two ends.

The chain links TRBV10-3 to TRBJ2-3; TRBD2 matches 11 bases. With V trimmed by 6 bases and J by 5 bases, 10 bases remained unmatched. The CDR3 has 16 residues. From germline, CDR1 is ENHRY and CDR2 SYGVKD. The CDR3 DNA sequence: TGTGCCATCAGAGATAGCGGGGGGGCTATTGGAGATACGCAGTATTTT. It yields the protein CAIRDSGGAIGDTQYF.

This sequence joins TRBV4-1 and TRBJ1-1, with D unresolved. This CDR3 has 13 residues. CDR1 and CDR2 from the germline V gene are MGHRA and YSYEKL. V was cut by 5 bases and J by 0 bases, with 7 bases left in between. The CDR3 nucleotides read TGCGCCAGCAGCGACTTTTTGAACACTGAAGCTTTCTTT. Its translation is CASSDFLNTEAFF.